Following are 5 T cell receptor beta chains from one sample sequenced in a study of T cells after yellow fever vaccination. In TCRdb, the 5' RACE reads were re-called with MiXCR into one record per CDR3 protein. The table lists hundreds of thousands of distinct CDR3 sequences, approximately 13% of them singletons. Sequences were derived from PBMCs, sampled on the day of the yellow fever booster vaccination. The receptors come from a man under 40 who received the YFV17D yellow fever vaccine.

This clonotype was observed many times. The chain uses TRBV27 and TRBJ2-2; D remains unclear. Trimming pared 0 bases from V and 6 bases from J, leaving 5 bases between. In germline, CDR1 is MNHEY, CDR2 SMNVEV (reference sequence). CDR3 length: 13 amino acids. Written as DNA, the CDR3 is TGTGCCAGCAGTTTATCTCGCGCCGGGGAGCTGTTTTTT. Its protein product is CASSLSRAGELFF.

This chain links TRBV11-2 with TRBJ2-1, with D perhaps TRBD1 or TRBD2 (5 bases each). The CDR3 is made up of 15 amino acids. Trimming stripped 5 bases from V and 10 bases from J, with 21 bases between. CDR1 and CDR2 (germline): SGHAT, FQNNGV. CDR3 protein: CASSLVWGNSEEQFF. CDR3 coding DNA: TGTGCCAGCAGCCTCGTCTGGGGGAATAGTGAAGAGCAGTTCTTC.

There are many counts of this clonotype. This chain connects TRBV5-1 to TRBJ1-2; D is unclear. This CDR3 spans 15 amino acids. Per germline, CDR1 SGHRS and CDR2 YFSETQ. V was pared by 1 base and J by 4 bases, with 14 bases between. This CDR3 is CASSLLPGTGYGYTF. CDR3 DNA: TGCGCCAGCAGCTTGCTTCCGGGAACGGGCTATGGCTACACCTTC.

V usage is TRBV7-2 and J usage is TRBJ2-1, with 10 bases identical to TRBD2. Germline trimming cut 0 bases from V and 7 bases from J; bases unmatched to any gene: 6. This CDR3 spans 16 amino acids. Germline CDR1 and CDR2: SGHTA and FQGNSA. The CDR3, as DNA: TGTGCCAGCAGCTTAGCAGTCCTAGCGGGGGCTAATGAGCAGTTCTTC. It codes for CASSLAVLAGANEQFF.

The rearrangement uses TRBV14 and TRBJ2-1; 8 bases fit TRBD2. The germline V gene has CDR1 SGHDN and CDR2 FVKESK. With 2 bases clipped from V and 5 bases from J, the junction kept 8 bases outside the gene matches. This CDR3 contains 16 residues. The DNA for the CDR3 is TGTGCCAGCAGCCAAACGAGGACTAGCATCAACAATGAGCAGTTCTTC. Translating it yields CASSQTRTSINNEQFF.